Listed below are T cell receptor beta chains from one sample, sequenced in a study of blood T cell repertoires in COVID-19. Data came from immunoSEQ multiplex PCR; TCRdb stores just in-frame clones and leaves some out. This table has about 49,000 clones, under 90% appearing once. The sequencing sample was made of peripheral blood. These TCRs come from an elderly woman with COVID-19, enrolled during active disease. Each CDR3 is given with its conserved first and last residue. The D gene is left open where the match is weak.

v_gene: TRBV28; d_gene: -; CDR3aa: CALGGRGNQPQHF
v_gene: TRBV10-2; d_gene: -; CDR3aa: CASSESSGTDTQYF
v_gene: TRBV11-2; d_gene: -; CDR3aa: CASSQRSTGFGSGANVLTF
v_gene: TRBV5-5; d_gene: -; CDR3aa: CASSLARGTHEQYF
v_gene: TRBV29-1; d_gene: TRBD2; CDR3aa: CSVSGSGAYEQYF
v_gene: TRBV30; d_gene: TRBD2; CDR3aa: CAWSRPGLAGVTDTQYF
v_gene: TRBV27; d_gene: TRBD2; CDR3aa: CASSLLAGGSYEQYF
v_gene: TRBV7-2; d_gene: TRBD2; CDR3aa: CASSLVAGGLTDTQYF
v_gene: TRBV19; d_gene: TRBD2; CDR3aa: CASSKTSGYNEQFF
v_gene: TRBV28; d_gene: TRBD2; CDR3aa: CASISAGGVRNEQYF
v_gene: TRBV7-6; d_gene: -; CDR3aa: CASSLETSGGYTF
v_gene: TRBV3-1/TRBV3-2; d_gene: -; CDR3aa: CASSQAIAVVQETQYF
v_gene: TRBV5-5; d_gene: TRBD2; CDR3aa: CASSSPLAGVVGELFF
v_gene: TRBV21-1; d_gene: -; CDR3aa: CASSNSGLAGGPHKNIQYF
v_gene: TRBV18; d_gene: -; CDR3aa: CASSPGQSGANVLTF
v_gene: TRBV13; d_gene: -; CDR3aa: CASSPRTAHHLGTQYF
v_gene: TRBV19; d_gene: -; CDR3aa: CASSIIRGGGTEAFF
v_gene: TRBV27; d_gene: -; CDR3aa: CASSLFHYDWQYF
v_gene: TRBV6-5; d_gene: -; CDR3aa: CASRRGANTGELFF
v_gene: TRBV27; d_gene: -; CDR3aa: CASSPGGSYSNQPQHF
v_gene: TRBV7-9; d_gene: TRBD1; CDR3aa: CASSPHRGFGSNTEAFF
v_gene: TRBV5-1; d_gene: -; CDR3aa: CASSTPNYEQYF
v_gene: TRBV3-1/TRBV3-2; d_gene: -; CDR3aa: CASSQDASRVETQYF
v_gene: TRBV19; d_gene: -; CDR3aa: CASSIAGTYEQYF
v_gene: TRBV5-6; d_gene: TRBD2; CDR3aa: CASSFQREEYEQYF
v_gene: TRBV5-1; d_gene: TRBD1; CDR3aa: CASTKGAEEETQYF
v_gene: TRBV21-1; d_gene: -; CDR3aa: CASSKGSRKGGLSTEAFF
v_gene: TRBV30; d_gene: -; CDR3aa: CAWSFTSTWEKLFF
v_gene: TRBV28; d_gene: -; CDR3aa: CASSSGTKNIQYF
v_gene: TRBV7-7; d_gene: -; CDR3aa: CASSLGVRETTEAFF
v_gene: TRBV13; d_gene: TRBD1; CDR3aa: CASSPETRQGLGTDTQYF
v_gene: TRBV19; d_gene: TRBD2; CDR3aa: CASSPERGGHNEQFF
v_gene: TRBV28; d_gene: TRBD2; CDR3aa: CASSLPGRGASANVLTF
v_gene: TRBV11-3; d_gene: TRBD2; CDR3aa: CASSSWTSGSGNEQFF
v_gene: TRBV5-6; d_gene: -; CDR3aa: CASTLVRGTEAFF
v_gene: TRBV29-1; d_gene: -; CDR3aa: CSVTRTANTEAFF
v_gene: TRBV5-1; d_gene: -; CDR3aa: CASSLGLYGYTF
v_gene: TRBV6-1; d_gene: -; CDR3aa: CASSEFGGNQPQHF
v_gene: TRBV7-2; d_gene: -; CDR3aa: CASSLVSGMVGETQYF
v_gene: TRBV7-7; d_gene: TRBD1; CDR3aa: CASSFFPPGTGSYEQYF
v_gene: TRBV7-2; d_gene: -; CDR3aa: CASSLRAGDHFSLHF